Below, 13 T cell receptor beta chains from the same sample are listed, as sequenced in a study of T-cell reconstitution after alpha-beta-depleted transplantation in children. TCRbeta library preparation incorporated unique molecular identifiers. TCRdb analysed the PCR reads with MiXCR anew, one entry per CDR3 protein. This sample has around 380,000 distinct CDR3 sequences, with approximately 10% found just once. Sequenced material: PBMCs from the stem cell graft donor, taken from the stem cell graft. The receptors were gathered from a human donor who donated a stem cell graft to a child with acute myeloid leukemia.

The chain carries TRBV5-8 and TRBJ1-2; 8 bases are a match to TRBD1. Germline CDR1 is SGHTS and CDR2 is YDEGEE. Unmatched junction bases numbered 4, after V lost 5 bases and J lost 1 base. The CDR3 is 14 residues long. CDR3 amino acids: CASRGDRINYGYTF. The CDR3 bases are TGTGCCAGCAGGGGGGACAGGATTAACTATGGCTACACCTTC. The whole variable domain, remainder taken from reference TRBV5-8 and TRBJ1-2, is EAGVTQSPTHLIKTRGQQATLRCSPISGHTSVYWYQQALGLGLQFLLWYDEGEERNRGNFPPRFSGRQFPNYSSELNVNALELEDSALYLCASRGDRINYGYTFGSGTRLTVV.

This clonotype came up a few times. V is TRBV10-3 and J is TRBJ1-1, with unresolved D. Per the germline V gene, CDR1 is ENHRY and CDR2 is SYGVKD. The CDR3 runs 12 residues. V was trimmed by 11 bases and J by 2 bases, leaving 12 bases between them. CDR3 nucleotides: TGTGCCCTAGCGGACGTAAACACTGAAGCTTTCTTT. This gives the protein CALADVNTEAFF.

This clonotype was detected only a few times. J is TRBJ2-5 and V is TRBV29-1; D may be TRBD2 (5 bases). V dropped 2 bases and J dropped 4 bases, with 11 bases sitting between them. This CDR3 spans 13 amino acids. Germline V CDR1 and CDR2: SQVTM, ANQGSEA. DNA for the CDR3: TGCAGCGTTGAATTGAGGGCTGGAGAGACCCAGTACTTC. Translated: CSVELRAGETQYF.

At least ten counts were recorded for this clonotype. The gene calls are TRBV5-1 and TRBJ2-5; no reliable D call. CDR3 length: 11 amino acids. The germline CDR1 and CDR2 sequences are SGHRS and YFSETQ. V was clipped by 7 bases and J by 0 bases, with 4 bases between them. CDR3 nucleotide sequence: TGCGCCAGCGGGTACCAAGAGACCCAGTACTTC. This sequence encodes CASGYQETQYF.

This clonotype has a single count. Germline is not matched at one junction end, which may reflect a read error. This chain links TRBV20-1 with TRBJ2-1; weak D call: TRBD1 (5 bases). CDR1 and CDR2 from the germline V gene are DFQATT and SNEGSKA (reference sequence). This CDR3 spans 12 amino acids. CDR3 residues: CSARELTGLHGF. The CDR3 DNA is TGCAGTGCTAGAGAACTTACAGGCCTCCATGGCTTC.

This clonotype was detected a few times. The gene calls are TRBV20-1 and TRBJ2-6; D might be TRBD1 or TRBD2, each matching 5 bases. This CDR3 contains 16 residues. Germline-derived CDR1 and CDR2 are DFQATT and SNEGSKA (reference sequence). V was shortened by 1 base and J by 0 bases, with 10 bases between the two germline ends. The CDR3 nucleotides read TGCAGTGCTAGAGGGGGACGGGTCTCTGGGGCCAACGTCCTGACTTTC. Translation gives CSARGGRVSGANVLTF.

The chain has TRBV7-3 and TRBJ1-1; a possible D gene is TRBD1 (5 bases). V was cut by 5 bases and J by 3 bases, with 16 bases left in between. The CDR3 has 15 residues. Germline V gene data show CDR1 as SGHTA and CDR2 as FQGTGA. The CDR3 nucleotides are TGTGCCAGCAGCCTGGACGGTCCGGGGGACACTGAAGCTTTCTTT. As protein: CASSLDGPGDTEAFF.

There are a few counts of this clonotype. The V gene is TRBV25-1, the J gene TRBJ2-2; a possible D gene is TRBD2 (6 bases). Between the trimmed V and J ends, which lost 4 bases and 5 bases, there was a span of 20 bases. CDR3 length: 17 residues. Per the germline V gene, CDR1 is MGHDK and CDR2 is SYGVNS. The CDR3 here is CASSGPIGGASTGELFF. The CDR3 region has the DNA TGTGCCAGCAGTGGCCCTATCGGGGGAGCGTCAACCGGGGAGCTGTTTTTT.

This clonotype was picked up many times. The chain uses TRBV18 and TRBJ2-6; D not resolved. This CDR3 comprises 14 residues. The V end was cut by 2 bases, the J end by 4 bases, with 6 bases between. Germline V gives CDR1 KGHSH, CDR2 LQKENI. CDR3: CASSPGSGANVLTF. In nucleotides, the CDR3 is TGTGCCAGCTCACCAGGGTCCGGGGCCAACGTCCTGACTTTC.

This clonotype has a handful of counts. The chain combines TRBV7-6 with TRBJ2-7, with 8 bases that match TRBD2. Trimming took 4 bases from V and 1 from J; bases not matched to a gene: 6. Germline-derived CDR1 and CDR2 are SGHVS and FNYEAQ. This CDR3 spans 15 amino acids. The DNA for the CDR3 is TGTGCCAGCAGCTCAACTAGCGGATTATCCTACGAGCAGTACTTC. This translates into CASSSTSGLSYEQYF.

This clonotype has a handful of counts. The chain employs TRBV11-2 and TRBJ2-1, with 16 bases lining up with TRBD2. The trim removed 4 bases at V and 4 bases at J, leaving 10 bases unmatched. In germline, CDR1 is SGHAT, CDR2 FQNNGV. CDR3 length equals 19 residues. The DNA for the CDR3 is TGTGCCAGCAGCTCGACGGGACTAGCGGGAGGGCCGTCATACAATGAGCAGTTCTTC. Its translation is CASSSTGLAGGPSYNEQFF. Full variable domain (outside the CDR3, taken from reference TRBV11-2 and TRBJ2-1): EAGVAQSPRYKIIEKRQSVAFWCNPISGHATLYWYQQILGQGPKLLIQFQNNGVVDDSQLPKDRFSAERLKGVDSTLKIQPAKLEDSAVYLCASSSTGLAGGPSYNEQFFGPGTRLTVL.

This clonotype was counted ten times or more. The gene calls are TRBV4-1 and TRBJ2-7; no definite D call. V lost 6 bases and J lost 3, with 6 bases in between. The germline V gene encodes CDR1 MGHRA and CDR2 YSYEKL. This CDR3 has 11 amino acids. CDR3 nucleotide sequence: TGCGCCAGCAGGCCTATCTACGAGCAGTACGTC. It codes for CASRPIYEQYV.

Ten or more counts support this clonotype. The chain combines TRBV29-1 with TRBJ2-3; either TRBD1 or TRBD2 may supply D (5 bases each). The germline gives CDR1 SQVTM, CDR2 ANQGSEA. The CDR3 sequence is 14 residues long. V lost 5 bases and J lost 2, with 14 bases in between. This chain's CDR3 is CSVRETDYTDTQYF. CDR3 sequence (DNA): TGCAGCGTTCGAGAGACAGACTACACAGATACGCAGTATTTT.